This record concerns one T cell receptor beta chain sequence. The data are from a study of cytomegalovirus exposure and HLA in healthy donors. Primers included in the PCR were 60 Vbeta and 13 Jbeta primers. Here immunoSEQ multiplex PCR was the method, and the copy in TCRdb shows in-frame clones only, minus some. In the table there are about 200,000 clones, around four fifths of which are singletons. The CDR3 spans 14 residues. The V and J ends lost 2 bases and 4 bases respectively, with 12 bases between them. CDR1 and CDR2 (germline): SGHTS, YDEGEE. This clonotype was sampled from a woman aged 40 to 50 in good health and CMV-seronegative. The sample taken for sequencing was PBMCs. This chain joins TRBV5-8 and TRBJ1-2; D is uncertain. The CDR3 nucleotides read TGTGCCAGCAGCTTAGTTCCCGGGAGCTATGGCTACACCTTC. It translates to CASSLVPGSYGYTF.